This T cell receptor (beta chain) derives from a study of metastatic and nonmetastatic thyroid tumors. Thyroid surgery was preceded by no treatment in any patient. As concerns this clone: The target antigen is unknown.

TCRdb re-called the PCR reads via MiXCR. The table shows roughly 22,000 clones, with 13% occurring only once. Notes on the study in general: Malignant tumors reportedly showed significantly higher TCR beta diversity than benign nodules in both blood and tumor.

The trim removed 4 bases at V and 4 bases at J, leaving 3 bases unmatched. The CDR3 has 15 amino acids. The germline V gene encodes CDR1 SGHVS and CDR2 FNYEAQ. The rearrangement joins TRBV7-6 to TRBJ2-1; 11 bases are shared with TRBD2. The source is a female donor with papillary thyroid cancer or a benign thyroid nodule (not recorded which). Some clones in this sample may be carry-over from other donors' samples. The sample comprised blood. CDR3 bases: TGTGCCAGCAGCTCGGGACTAGCGGTTTACAATGAGCAGTTCTTC. Translation gives CASSSGLAVYNEQFF. Supplemented by reference TRBV7-6 and TRBJ2-1, the full variable domain reads GAGVSQSPRYKVTKRGQDVALRCDPISGHVSLYWYRQALGQGPEFLTYFNYEAQQDKSGLPNDRFSAERPEGSISTLTIQRTEQRDSAMYRCASSSGLAVYNEQFFGPGTRLTVL.